This section outlines one T cell receptor beta chain sequence together with its context. Its antigen is unidentified. The junction had 5 bases not matched to a gene; V was cut back by 6 bases and J by 0 bases. Germline CDR1 is WSHSY and CDR2 is SAAADI. The CDR3 length is 15 residues. Separation from the approximately 660-subject first cohort characterized the approximately 120-subject validation cohort, to which the donors belonged. Clones were read by immunoSEQ multiplex PCR, and TCRdb kept only the in-frame ones, dropping some. The sample has 150,000 or so clones; around 82% are singletons. The data are from a study of cytomegalovirus exposure and HLA in healthy donors. The study's findings and limits: Some public TCRs appeared in many individuals, while most sequences were rare.

Specimen: PBMCs. The chain links TRBV10-2 to TRBJ2-7, with 10 positions matching TRBD2. The TCR originated in a man aged 25 to 40 in good health and CMV-seropositive. For the CDR3, the DNA is TGCGCCAGCAGAACCGGGACTAGCGACTCCTACGAGCAGTACTTC. This codes for CASRTGTSDSYEQYF.